These T cell receptor beta chains were read from a single sample in a study of blood T cells in healthy people across ages. Each CDR3 protein gets one entry after TCRdb re-called the 5' RACE reads with MiXCR. The table records roughly 1 million distinct CDR3 sequences, around 25% of them present only once. These same data were also listed under a study on T cells of mothers and their children.

The sample consisted of blood. These receptors came from a girl aged 2-9 years in good health. CDR3s include the opening cysteine and the closing phenylalanine or tryptophan. Each record gives: D gene, J gene, clone size, V gene, CDR3 protein, CDR3 DNA. A D gene is named only where the DNA matches it firmly. Rows may omit the clone size; those that give it use once, few, many or a size class.

>NA|TRBJ2-7|few|TRBV4-2
CASSRDISYYEQYF
TGTGCCAGCAGCCGGGACATATCATACTACGAGCAGTACTTC
>NA|TRBJ1-3|NA|TRBV6-5
CASAVGGVSGNTIYF
TGTGCCAGCGCGGTGGGGGGGGTCTCTGGAAACACCATATATTTT
>NA|TRBJ1-2|NA|TRBV7-9
CASSTYRDVHGYTF
TGTGCCAGCAGCACGTACCGGGATGTGCATGGCTACACCTTC
>TRBD1|TRBJ2-1|NA|TRBV29-1
CSAERTGDGIEQFF
TGCAGCGCCGAACGGACAGGGGATGGGATTGAGCAGTTCTTC
>TRBD1|TRBJ1-1|NA|TRBV27
CASRTAGTGVYTEAFF
TGTGCCAGCAGGACGGCCGGGACAGGGGTATACACTGAAGCTTTCTTT
>NA|TRBJ1-1|few|TRBV2
CASSWGTNTEAFF
TGTGCCAGCAGTTGGGGGACGAACACTGAAGCTTTCTTT
>NA|TRBJ2-6|NA|TRBV29-1
CSVTVSGANVLTF
TGCAGCGTCACAGTCTCTGGGGCCAACGTCCTGACTTTC
>NA|TRBJ2-7|few|TRBV6-5
CASSYALSSYEQYF
TGTGCCAGCAGTTACGCCCTTAGCTCCTACGAGCAGTACTTC
>TRBD2|TRBJ2-1|NA|TRBV27
CASSLGLAGAADNEQFF
TGTGCCAGCAGTCTGGGACTAGCGGGAGCGGCTGACAATGAGCAGTTCTTC
>NA|TRBJ1-2|NA|TRBV6-6
CASSYPEGGARGYTF
TGTGCCAGCAGTTACCCCGAAGGGGGGGCGCGGGGCTACACCTTC
>NA|TRBJ1-3|NA|TRBV29-1
CSVVAGNTIYF
TGCAGCGTTGTGGCTGGAAACACCATATATTTT
>TRBD2|TRBJ2-7|few|TRBV11-2
CASSLGLGNPEQYF
TGTGCCAGCAGCTTGGGACTAGGGAATCCCGAGCAGTACTTC
>NA|TRBJ1-2|many|TRBV27
CASTTPGKEHSYGYTF
TGTGCCAGCACCACCCCGGGGAAGGAGCATAGCTATGGCTACACCTTC
>TRBD1|TRBJ2-7|NA|TRBV29-1
CSVTGVLGYEQYF
TGCAGCGTTACAGGGGTCTTGGGGTACGAGCAGTACTTC
>NA|TRBJ2-1|few|TRBV3-1
CASSNAGGAKGYNEQFF
TGTGCCAGCAGCAACGCTGGAGGAGCCAAGGGGTACAATGAGCAGTTCTTC
>NA|TRBJ2-5|few|TRBV5-1
CASSLYTGAEETQYF
TGCGCCAGCAGCTTGTATACGGGGGCGGAGGAGACCCAGTACTTC
>NA|TRBJ2-4|NA|TRBV7-9
CASSPIGNRNF
TGTGCCAGCAGTCCCATAGGGAATCGGAACTTC
>NA|TRBJ1-4|NA|TRBV5-1
CASTDNEKLFF
TGCGCCAGCACGGATAATGAAAAACTGTTTTTT
>NA|TRBJ1-4|NA|TRBV15
CATRPRPSGEKLFF
TGTGCCACCAGACCGCGGCCTTCCGGAGAAAAACTGTTTTTT
>NA|TRBJ2-5|NA|TRBV27
CASSFMGSETQYF
TGTGCCAGCAGTTTCATGGGGTCAGAGACCCAGTACTTC
>NA|TRBJ1-2|few|TRBV7-9
CASSPWTENYGYTF
TGTGCCAGCAGCCCGTGGACAGAGAACTATGGCTACACCTTC
>NA|TRBJ2-7|NA|TRBV27
CASSISGTHYEQYF
TGTGCCAGCAGTATATCCGGGACACACTACGAGCAGTACTTC
>NA|TRBJ2-7|many|TRBV4-2
CASSLGAGRYEQYF
TGTGCCAGCAGTCTCGGGGCGGGGCGATACGAGCAGTACTTC
>TRBD1|TRBJ2-4|few|TRBV12-3/TRBV12-4
CASSFNRGLENIQYF
TGTGCCAGCAGTTTCAACAGGGGGCTGGAAAACATTCAGTACTTC
>TRBD1|TRBJ2-5|NA|TRBV25-1
CASSEYLGRGTGYQETQYF
TGTGCCAGCAGTGAATATCTCGGACGTGGGACAGGGTACCAAGAGACCCAGTACTTC
>TRBD2|TRBJ2-1|NA|TRBV28
CASSFNGRAIDEQFF
TGTGCCAGCAGTTTTAACGGGAGGGCCATTGATGAGCAGTTCTTC
>TRBD2|TRBJ2-5|NA|TRBV7-2
CASSLGLAVVVETQYF
TGTGCCAGCAGCTTAGGACTAGCAGTAGTTGTTGAGACCCAGTACTTC
>TRBD1|TRBJ2-5|NA|TRBV7-9
CASSLEFRTGVQETQYF
TGTGCCAGCAGCTTAGAATTTCGGACAGGGGTGCAAGAGACCCAGTACTTC
>TRBD2|TRBJ2-1|few|TRBV12-3/TRBV12-4
CASSPLAGRSYNEQFF
TGTGCCAGCAGTCCCCTAGCGGGCCGCTCCTACAATGAGCAGTTCTTC
>NA|TRBJ1-1|few|TRBV3-1
CASSQDLRENTEAFF
TGTGCCAGCAGCCAAGATCTAAGGGAAAACACTGAAGCTTTCTTT
>NA|TRBJ2-7|NA|TRBV29-1
CSVNSGNYEQYF
TGCAGCGTTAATTCCGGGAACTACGAGCAGTACTTC
>TRBD1|TRBJ2-7|few|TRBV13
CASSLNRGFEGYEQYF
TGTGCCAGCAGCTTAAACAGGGGGTTTGAGGGCTACGAGCAGTACTTC
>NA|TRBJ1-2|once|TRBV20-1
CSAPVYGYTF
TGCAGTGCCCCCGTCTATGGCTACACCTTC
>NA|TRBJ1-1|few|TRBV5-1
CASSFREGTEAFF
TGCGCCAGCAGCTTCAGGGAGGGCACTGAAGCTTTCTTT
>TRBD1|TRBJ1-4|NA|TRBV20-1
CSARGPGDEKLFF
TGCAGTGCCAGGGGGCCAGGGGATGAAAAACTGTTTTTT
>NA|TRBJ2-5|many|TRBV4-1
CAGPLEGLETQYF
TGCGCCGGACCATTGGAGGGCCTAGAGACCCAGTACTTC
>TRBD2|TRBJ2-7|many|TRBV20-1
CSARDYSSYEQYF
TGCAGTGCCCGGGACTATAGCTCCTACGAGCAGTACTTC
>NA|TRBJ2-2|few|TRBV2
CASRTGTDTGELFF
TGTGCCAGCAGGACCGGGACTGACACCGGGGAGCTGTTTTTT
>TRBD2|TRBJ2-3|few|TRBV7-2
CTSSLLAGGNTDTQYF
TGTACCAGCAGCCTACTAGCGGGGGGGAACACAGATACGCAGTATTTT
>NA|TRBJ1-6|NA|TRBV20-1
CSARGLKADGNSPLHF
TGCAGTGCTAGAGGACTCAAGGCGGATGGCAATTCACCCCTCCACTTT